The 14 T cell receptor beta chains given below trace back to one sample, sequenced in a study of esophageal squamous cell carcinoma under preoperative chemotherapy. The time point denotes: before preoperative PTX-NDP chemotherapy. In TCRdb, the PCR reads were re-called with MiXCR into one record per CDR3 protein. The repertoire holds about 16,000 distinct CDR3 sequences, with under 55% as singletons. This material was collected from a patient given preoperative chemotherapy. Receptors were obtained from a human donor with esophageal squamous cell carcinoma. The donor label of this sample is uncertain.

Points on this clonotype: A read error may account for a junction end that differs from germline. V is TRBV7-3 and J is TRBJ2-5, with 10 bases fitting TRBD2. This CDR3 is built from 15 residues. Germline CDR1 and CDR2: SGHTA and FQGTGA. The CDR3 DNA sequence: TGTGCCAGGGGCGCTACTAGCGGGGAGATAGAGACCCAGTACTTT. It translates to CARGATSGEIETQYF.

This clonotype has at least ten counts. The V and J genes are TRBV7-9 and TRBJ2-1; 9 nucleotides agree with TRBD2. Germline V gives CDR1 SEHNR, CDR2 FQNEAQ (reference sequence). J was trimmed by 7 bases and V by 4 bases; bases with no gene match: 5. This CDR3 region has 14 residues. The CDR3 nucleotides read TGTGCCAGCAGCTCCGTGCGGGGGGGGAATGAGCAGTTCTTC. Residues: CASSSVRGGNEQFF.

CDR3 sequence (DNA): TGTGCCAGTAGTATGGGGCTGGGCGAGCAGTACTTC. Amino acid sequence: CASSMGLGEQYF. The chain joins TRBV19 to TRBJ2-5, with D maybe TRBD1 (5 bases). The better agreement between TRBJ2-7 and the DNA end casts doubt on the J call. The CDR3 is 12 amino acids. CDR1 is LNHDA and CDR2 is SQIVND in the germline V gene (reference sequence).

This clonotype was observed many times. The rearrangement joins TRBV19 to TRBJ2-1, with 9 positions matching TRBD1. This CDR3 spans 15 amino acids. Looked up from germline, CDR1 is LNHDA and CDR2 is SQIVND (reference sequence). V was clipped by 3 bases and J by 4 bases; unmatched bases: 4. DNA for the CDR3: TGTGCCAGTAGTATGGGGACAGGGTGGTACAATGAGCAGTTCTTC. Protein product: CASSMGTGWYNEQFF.

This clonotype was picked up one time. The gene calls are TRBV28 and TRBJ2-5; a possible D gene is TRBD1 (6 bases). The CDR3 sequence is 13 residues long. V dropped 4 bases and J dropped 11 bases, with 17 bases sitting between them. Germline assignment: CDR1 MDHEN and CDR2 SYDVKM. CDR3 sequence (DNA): TGTGCCAGCAGTTCAAACAGGGAGAATGAGCAGTACTTC. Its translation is CASSSNRENEQYF.

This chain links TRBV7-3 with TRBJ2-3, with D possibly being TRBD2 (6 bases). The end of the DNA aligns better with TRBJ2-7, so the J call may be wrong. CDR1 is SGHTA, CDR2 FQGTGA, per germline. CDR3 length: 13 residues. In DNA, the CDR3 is TGTGCCAGGGGCCCGGGAGACACAGATACGCAGTACTTC. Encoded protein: CARGPGDTDTQYF.

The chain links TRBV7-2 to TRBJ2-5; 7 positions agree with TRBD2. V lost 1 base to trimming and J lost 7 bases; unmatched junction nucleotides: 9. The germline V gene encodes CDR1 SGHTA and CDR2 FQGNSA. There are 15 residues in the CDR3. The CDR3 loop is CASSLDRTTGGTQYF. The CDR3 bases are TGTGCCAGCAGCTTAGACAGGACTACGGGGGGGACCCAGTACTTC.

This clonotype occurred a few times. The CDR3 nucleotides read TGTGCCAGAAGCTTTGTCCAGGGGCTTCTCGGTTCTCCCTACGAGCAGTACTTC. This codes for CARSFVQGLLGSPYEQYF. This chain uses TRBV5-3 with TRBJ2-7; D is perhaps TRBD1 (6 bases). TRBV5-3 is classed as an ORF, of uncertain function. The CDR3 covers 18 residues. V lost 2 bases, J lost 2 bases, and 23 bases lay in between.

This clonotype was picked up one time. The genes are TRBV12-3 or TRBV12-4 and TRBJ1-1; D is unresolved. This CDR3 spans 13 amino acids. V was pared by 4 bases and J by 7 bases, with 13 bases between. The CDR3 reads CASSSPTRNEAFF. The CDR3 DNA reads TGTGCCAGCAGTTCGCCTACACGAAATGAAGCTTTCTTT.

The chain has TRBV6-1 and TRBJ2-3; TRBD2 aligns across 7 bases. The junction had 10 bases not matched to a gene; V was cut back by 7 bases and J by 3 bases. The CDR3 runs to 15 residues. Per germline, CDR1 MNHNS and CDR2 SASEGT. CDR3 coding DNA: TGTGCCAGCAACCCCAATATGGGGGGGACAGATACGCAGTATTTT. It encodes CASNPNMGGTDTQYF.

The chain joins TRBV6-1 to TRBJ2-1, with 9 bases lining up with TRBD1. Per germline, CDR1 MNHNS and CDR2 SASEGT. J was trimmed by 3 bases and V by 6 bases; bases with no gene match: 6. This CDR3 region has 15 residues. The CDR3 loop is CASSPGQGVYNEQFF. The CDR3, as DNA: TGTGCCAGCAGCCCGGGACAGGGAGTCTACAATGAGCAGTTCTTC.

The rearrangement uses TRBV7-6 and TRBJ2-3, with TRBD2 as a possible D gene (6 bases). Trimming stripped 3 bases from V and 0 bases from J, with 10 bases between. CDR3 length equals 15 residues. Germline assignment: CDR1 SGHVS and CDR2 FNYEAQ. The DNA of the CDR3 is TGTGCCAGCAGCTTGGAGGCGGGAAGCACAGATACGCAGTATTTT. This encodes CASSLEAGSTDTQYF.

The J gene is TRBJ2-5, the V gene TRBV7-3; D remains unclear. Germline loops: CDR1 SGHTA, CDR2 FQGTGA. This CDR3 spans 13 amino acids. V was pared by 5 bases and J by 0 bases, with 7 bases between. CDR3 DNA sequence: TGTGCCAGCAGCCTCACTCACCAAGAGACCCAGTACTTC. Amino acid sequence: CASSLTHQETQYF.

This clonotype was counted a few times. The chain's CDR3 is CASSLISGGPDTQYF. CDR3 sequence (DNA): TGTGCCAGCAGCTTAATCTCGGGGGGGCCAGATACGCAGTATTTT. The chain carries TRBV11-3 and TRBJ2-3; 8 bases agree with TRBD2. Germline lookup yields CDR1 SGHNT and CDR2 YENEEA. The V gene end was trimmed by 2 bases and the J gene end by 4 bases; junction bases not matched to a gene: 5. The CDR3 has 15 residues.